This T cell receptor beta chain was sequenced for a study of T cell responses to AZD1222 COVID-19 vaccine (dated by TCRdb to the early 2020s). Background for the entire study: A total of approximately 230 trial participants underwent TCR sequencing, of whom around 200 received two doses of AZD1222 and some 25 received two doses of the MenACWY control vaccine. Trial participants were enrolled by age into subgroups of 18-55, 56-69 and 70-plus years, and around 150, 28 and 57 TCR-sequenced participants, respectively, were included in these subgroups.

The label giving this sample's time point can be read as: baseline before first vaccination. This sample's treatment or condition label indicates: meningococcal conjugate vaccine given as trial control. Vaccinee samples came from UK trials COV001 and COV002, including a single-blind randomized controlled phase 2/3 trial of AZD1222 (ChAdOx1 nCoV-19) in healthy adults. For TCRbeta chain sequencing, PBMC samples were collected from trial participants at day 0 and at day 28 after the second dose. The research as a whole found: A significant rise in spike-specific TCR breadth and depth was observed after two AZD1222 doses relative to day 0 and relative to MenACWY recipients. Conclusions about previously exposed vaccinees are limited, since just 6 or 7 AZD1222 recipients were seropositive for SARS-CoV-2 at baseline. Reportedly, close to half of the unique spike-specific TCRs recognized epitopes lying outside the regions that are mutated in the B.1.351 and B.1.1.7 variants. Participants were mostly white British, with more females than males. The authors suggested clonal diversity may have been underestimated. The 56-69-year group was small, and its depth increase did not reach significance, likely because of low power. CD4 TCRs associated with the vaccine covered the entire spike protein, and the dominant responses were in regions 160-218 and 743-854. No day 14 peak-response samples were available, so repertoires were characterized only after the peak T cell response.

The CDR3 regions of human TCRbeta chains were analyzed by immunosequencing. The authors' pipeline ran thus. Repertoire TCRs were checked for matches against a reference library of SARS-CoV-2-specific TCRs that had been generated using the MIRA antigen-specificity platform. Breadth meant the fraction of unique TCRs that were SARS-CoV-2-associated, whereas depth meant the fraction of total T cells that were SARS-CoV-2-associated. Using the MIRA data, each spike-specific TCR was assigned both to the spike region to which the TCR was reactive and to a CD4 or CD8 class. Log10-transformed breadth and depth values were compared by one-way ANOVA with Sidak's multiple comparisons tests. TCRdb limited this immuneACCESS table to in-frame rearrangements with V and J called. A share of clones is missing; checked studies link under half to unresolved V genes, and the rest is unexplained. V and J calls and clone size are those listed in that table; D and trimming were worked out from the DNA. The sample profile shows 120,000 to 150,000 clones; approximately 95% of them were found once. The biggest ten clones account for more than 0.8% of the sample.

Concerning this clone itself: Its antigen remains unidentified. Qualities for individual bases were not recorded, and no much larger clone is one base off.

Taken from the germline V gene, the CDR1 and CDR2 loops are MNHEY and SVGAGI. Trimming removed 0 bases from V and 2 bases from J, leaving 13 bases between the germline ends. Including the terminal cysteine and phenylalanine, the CDR3 comprises 16 residues. The entry retains the CDR3 DNA only, 48 bases that are in frame from base 1. Here the sequenced sample was peripheral blood, taken on day 0 of MenACWY control vaccination. The clonotype originates from an adult in good health. The rearranged segments are TRBV6-5 and TRBJ1-2; the D gene is perhaps TRBD1, on 5 matching bases. The CDR3 reads CASSYSVGPFNYGYTF. The nucleotide sequence reads TGTGCCAGCAGTTACTCAGTGGGGCCGTTCAACTATGGCTACACCTTC.